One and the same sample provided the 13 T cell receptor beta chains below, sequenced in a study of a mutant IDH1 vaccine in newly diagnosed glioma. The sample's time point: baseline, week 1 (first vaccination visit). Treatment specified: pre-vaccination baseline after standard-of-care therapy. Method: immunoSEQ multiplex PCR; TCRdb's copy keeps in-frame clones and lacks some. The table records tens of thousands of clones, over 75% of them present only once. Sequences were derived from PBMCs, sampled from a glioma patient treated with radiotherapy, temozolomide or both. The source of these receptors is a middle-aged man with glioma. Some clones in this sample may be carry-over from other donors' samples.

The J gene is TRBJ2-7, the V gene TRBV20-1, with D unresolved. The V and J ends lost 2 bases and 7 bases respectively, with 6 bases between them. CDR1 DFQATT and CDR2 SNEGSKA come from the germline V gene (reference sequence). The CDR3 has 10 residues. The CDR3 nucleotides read TGCAGTGCTAGACTGAGGGAGCAGTACTTC. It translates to CSARLREQYF.

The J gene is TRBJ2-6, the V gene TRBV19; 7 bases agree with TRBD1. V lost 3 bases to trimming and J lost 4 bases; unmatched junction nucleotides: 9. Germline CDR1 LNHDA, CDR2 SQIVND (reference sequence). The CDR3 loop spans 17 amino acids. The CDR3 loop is CASSIYPQGSGANVLTF. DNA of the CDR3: TGTGCCAGTAGTATTTACCCACAGGGGTCAGGGGCCAACGTCCTGACTTTC.

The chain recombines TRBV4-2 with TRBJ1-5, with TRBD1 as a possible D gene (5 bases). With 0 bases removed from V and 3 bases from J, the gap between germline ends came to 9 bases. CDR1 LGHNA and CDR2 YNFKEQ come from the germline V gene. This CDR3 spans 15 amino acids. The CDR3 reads CASSQEGGVNQPQHF. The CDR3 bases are TGTGCCAGCAGCCAAGAGGGAGGGGTCAATCAGCCCCAGCATTTT.

CDR3 protein: CASSFGSYEQYF. CDR3 coding DNA: TGTGCCAGCAGCTTCGGGTCCTACGAGCAGTACTTC. The rearrangement links TRBV7-9 to TRBJ2-7, with D hard to call. Deletions cut 3 bases from V and 1 base from J, with 4 bases between. CDR1 is SEHNR, CDR2 FQNEAQ, per germline (reference sequence). The CDR3 length is 12 residues.

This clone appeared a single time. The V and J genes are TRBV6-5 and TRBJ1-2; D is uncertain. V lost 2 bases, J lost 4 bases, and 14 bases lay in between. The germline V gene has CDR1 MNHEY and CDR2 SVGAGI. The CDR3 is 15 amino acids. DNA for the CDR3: TGTGCCAGCAGTTACCTGCAGCGACATTCCTATGGCTACACCTTC. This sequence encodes CASSYLQRHSYGYTF.

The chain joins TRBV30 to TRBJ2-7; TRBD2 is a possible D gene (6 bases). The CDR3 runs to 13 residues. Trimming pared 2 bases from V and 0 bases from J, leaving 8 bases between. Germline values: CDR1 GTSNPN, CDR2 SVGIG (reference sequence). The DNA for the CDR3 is TGTGCCTGGAGTTGGGACTTCTCCTACGAGCAGTACTTC. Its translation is CAWSWDFSYEQYF.

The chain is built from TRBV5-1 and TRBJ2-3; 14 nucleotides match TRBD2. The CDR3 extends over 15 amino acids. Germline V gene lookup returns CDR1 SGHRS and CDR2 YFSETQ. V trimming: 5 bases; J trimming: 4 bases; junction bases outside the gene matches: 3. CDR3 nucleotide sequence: TGCGCCAGCAGGGAGACTAGCGGGGGGGCAGATACGCAGTATTTT. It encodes CASRETSGGADTQYF.

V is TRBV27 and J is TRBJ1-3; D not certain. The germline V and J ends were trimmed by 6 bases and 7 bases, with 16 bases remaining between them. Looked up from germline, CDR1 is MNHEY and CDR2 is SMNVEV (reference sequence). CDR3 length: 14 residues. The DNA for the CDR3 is TGTGCCAGCAGCCAACAGTCATCCCCTAACACCATATATTTT. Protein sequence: CASSQQSSPNTIYF.

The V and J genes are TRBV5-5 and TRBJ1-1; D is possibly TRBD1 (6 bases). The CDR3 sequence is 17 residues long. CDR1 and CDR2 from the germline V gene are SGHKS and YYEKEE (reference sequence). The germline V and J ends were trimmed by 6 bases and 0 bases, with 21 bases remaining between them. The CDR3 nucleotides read TGTGCCAGCATCAAAGGTGGGGAGCAGGGGTTGAACACTGAAGCTTTCTTT. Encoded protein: CASIKGGEQGLNTEAFF.

This chain's CDR3 is CASSPPPGQGLEQYF. In nucleotides, the CDR3 is TGTGCCAGTAGTCCTCCCCCGGGACAGGGACTCGAGCAGTACTTC. This chain joins TRBV19 and TRBJ2-7; 9 bases line up with TRBD1. This CDR3 comprises 15 residues. The trim removed 5 bases at V and 6 bases at J, leaving 11 bases unmatched. Germline CDR1 reads LNHDA; CDR2 reads SQIVND (reference sequence).

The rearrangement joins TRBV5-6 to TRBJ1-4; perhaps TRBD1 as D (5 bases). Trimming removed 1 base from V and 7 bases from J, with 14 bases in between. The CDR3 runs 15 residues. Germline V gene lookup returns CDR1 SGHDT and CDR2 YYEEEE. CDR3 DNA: TGTGCCAGCAGCTTGACGGCAGGGTTGAGTGAAAAACTGTTTTTT. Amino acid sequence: CASSLTAGLSEKLFF.

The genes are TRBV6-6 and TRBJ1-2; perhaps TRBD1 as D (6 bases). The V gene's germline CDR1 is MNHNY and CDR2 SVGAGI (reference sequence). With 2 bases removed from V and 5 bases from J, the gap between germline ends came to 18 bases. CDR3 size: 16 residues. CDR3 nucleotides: TGTGCCAGCAGTTACCCCCGTACAGGGCCTGGTTATGGCTACACCTTC. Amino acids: CASSYPRTGPGYGYTF.

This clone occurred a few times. The CDR3, as DNA: TGTGCCTCCCGGGGGAGGGGGATACATGGCTACACCTTC. Translation: CASRGRGIHGYTF. V and J are TRBV30 and TRBJ1-2; a weak D match, TRBD1 (6 bases). The germline gives CDR1 GTSNPN, CDR2 SVGIG (reference sequence). The V and J ends lost 7 bases and 6 bases respectively, with 18 bases between them. The CDR3 covers 13 residues. Based on the CDR3 plus reference TRBV30 and TRBJ1-2, the full variable domain is SQTIHQWPATLVQPVGSPLSLECTVEGTSNPNLYWYRQAAGRGLQLLFYSVGIGQISSEVPQNLSASRPQDRQFILSSKKLLLSDSGFYLCASRGRGIHGYTFGSGTRLTVV.